The 10 T cell receptor beta chains in this list originate from one sample, sequenced in a study of shared clonotypes between healthy human individuals (dated by TCRdb to 2020 to 2021). The method behind the library was the immunoSEQ multiplex PCR assay. Entries here come from immuneACCESS through TCRdb and include only in-frame sequences with V and J called. Some clones fail to appear in such tables; in the studies checked, an unresolved V gene covers under half of the shortfall, and the cause of the remainder is unknown. The sample contains about 460,000 clones, roughly three quarters of them found a single time. About 11% of the sample goes to the ten largest clones. Specimen: PBMCs. These receptors came from a woman aged 35 to 49 in good health. Some clones in this sample may be carry-over from other donors' samples.

This clone is a singleton in its sample. The V gene is TRBV9, the J gene TRBJ2-1; D unresolved. V was trimmed by 4 bases and J by 8 bases, leaving 22 bases between them. The germline gives CDR1 SGDLS, CDR2 YYNGEE. The length of the CDR3 is 16 residues. CDR3 DNA sequence: TGTGCCAGCAGCCCCTCAGCGAGAGCCTTAGGCCATGAGCAGTTCTTC. Protein: CASSPSARALGHEQFF.

The table lists this clone with a few counts. The CDR3 spells CASRLQWTGNTEAFF. The CDR3 DNA sequence: TGTGCCAGTAGGCTTCAATGGACAGGGAACACTGAAGCTTTCTTT. V gene TRBV19 combines with J gene TRBJ1-1; 7 positions agree with TRBD1. Germline V gene data show CDR1 as LNHDA and CDR2 as SQIVND (reference sequence). V trimming: 6 bases; J trimming: 1 base; junction bases outside the gene matches: 8. The CDR3 spans 15 residues.

This clone occurred once. This chain uses TRBV15 with TRBJ1-5, with a tentative D call TRBD1 (6 bases). V lost 5 bases to trimming and J lost 3 bases, with 11 bases between them. Germline V gene sequence: CDR1 LNHNV, CDR2 YYDKDF (reference sequence). The CDR3 totals 14 residues. In DNA, the CDR3 is TGTGCCACCAGCGCAGGACAGTACAATCAGCCCCAGCATTTT. This translates into CATSAGQYNQPQHF.

The rearrangement joins TRBV2 to TRBJ2-3; 9 bases match TRBD1. V dropped 6 bases and J dropped 7; count of bases not matched to a gene: 5. The germline V gene has CDR1 SNHLY and CDR2 FYNNEI. CDR3 length: 13 amino acids. CDR3 residues: CASRDRGSNTQYF. In DNA form, the CDR3 reads TGTGCCAGCAGGGACAGGGGATCAAATACGCAGTATTTT.

Note on this clone: Different DNA sequences within this sample yield the same CDR3. The chain couples TRBV7-3 to TRBJ2-5, with D perhaps TRBD1 (6 bases). The CDR3 is made up of 13 amino acids. The V gene lost 1 base and the J gene lost 3 bases, with 6 bases spanning the gap. Germline CDR1 reads SGHTA; CDR2 reads FQGTGA. The CDR3 here is CASSLNREETQYF. The DNA of the CDR3 is TGTGCCAGCAGCTTAAACAGGGAAGAGACCCAGTACTTC. Filled out from reference TRBV7-3 and TRBJ2-5, the complete variable domain reads GAGVSQTPSNKVTEKGKYVELRCDPISGHTALYWYRQSLGQGPEFLIYFQGTGAADDSGLPNDRFFAVRPEGSVSTLKIQRTERGDSAVYLCASSLNREETQYFGPGTRLLVL.

The chain carries TRBV11-2 and TRBJ2-5; TRBD2 might be the D (5 bases). Germline CDR1 and CDR2: SGHAT and FQNNGV. V was cut by 8 bases and J by 5 bases, with 18 bases left in between. The CDR3 contains 14 residues. This chain's CDR3 is CASSASGGGETQYF. Here the CDR3 DNA reads TGTGCCAGCTCCGCTTCGGGTGGCGGGGAGACCCAGTACTTC.

V usage is TRBV18 and J usage is TRBJ1-5; D gene uncertain. This CDR3 has 15 residues. Germline-derived CDR1 and CDR2 are KGHSH and LQKENI. Trimming took off 2 bases at V and 3 bases at J, with 11 bases between the two ends. CDR3 sequence (DNA): TGTGCCAGCTCACCAACCACGGCTACCAATCAGCCCCAGCATTTT. This encodes CASSPTTATNQPQHF.

Here the CDR3 reads CASSRIETGSGYTF. CDR3 DNA: TGTGCCAGCAGCCGAATTGAGACAGGCAGTGGCTACACCTTC. V gene TRBV16 combines with J gene TRBJ1-2; D may be TRBD1 (6 bases). This CDR3 region has 14 residues. Trimming left V 4 bases short and J 7 bases short, with 16 bases between. From germline, CDR1 is KGHSY and CDR2 FQNENV.

The rearrangement uses TRBV6-6 and TRBJ1-1; 8 positions agree with TRBD1. The J segment lost 4 bases and the V segment lost 6 bases, leaving 13 bases of the junction unmatched. The CDR3 loop spans 16 amino acids. Germline values: CDR1 MNHNY, CDR2 SVGAGI (reference sequence). Written as DNA, the CDR3 is TGTGCCAGCAGCCGCCCGTATCTTACAGGGGGCACTGAAGCTTTCTTT. Its translation: CASSRPYLTGGTEAFF.

This clone appeared a single time. The J gene is TRBJ2-1, the V gene TRBV5-1; TRBD1 might be the D (5 bases). In germline, CDR1 is SGHRS, CDR2 YFSETQ. Trimming cost V 5 bases and J 4 bases, with 13 bases left between them. The CDR3 contains 14 residues. This CDR3 reads CASSVQGGYNEQFF. In DNA, the CDR3 is TGCGCCAGCAGTGTCCAGGGTGGTTACAATGAGCAGTTCTTC. Filled out from reference TRBV5-1 and TRBJ2-1, the complete variable domain reads KAGVTQTPRYLIKTRGQQVTLSCSPISGHRSVSWYQQTPGQGLQFLFEYFSETQRNKGNFPGRFSGRQFSNSRSEMNVSTLELGDSALYLCASSVQGGYNEQFFGPGTRLTVL.